This TCR beta chain was recovered during a study of cytotoxic CD8 clonotypes in ibrutinib-treated CLL. About the research overall: Partial responses totalled about 24 and complete responses 2; after median around 74 months, 14 remained remitted and about 12 progressed.

A word on this clone: What it binds is unknown.

Profiling relied on immunoSEQ multiplex PCR, and the TCRdb table lists in-frame clones only, not all of them. The sample includes about 72,000 clones, about 64% of them seen just once. Germline V CDR1 and CDR2: SGHDT, YYEEEE. V lost 4 bases to trimming and J lost 7 bases, with 17 bases between them. The CDR3 sequence is 14 residues long. Overall study results and limits: In comparison with age-matched healthy donors, baseline clonality was higher and tracked circulating CD8+ T-cell counts.

This chain links TRBV5-6 with TRBJ1-2; perhaps TRBD1 as D (5 bases). This TCR derives from a human donor with chronic lymphocytic leukemia. The input for sequencing was PBMCs, taken after 12 months of ibrutinib treatment. DNA of the CDR3: TGTGCCAGCAGCGTGTTACGGGGGGTGCGTGGCTACACCTTC. As protein: CASSVLRGVRGYTF.